This TCR beta chain is from a study of blood T cell repertoires in COVID-19. Study context: Acute-phase and convalescent COVID-19 samples originated in the United States, Italy and Spain. Sources were T cells, B-cell-depleted T cells, or PBMCs; the material itself was cDNA or gDNA.

Sequencing used immunoSEQ multiplex PCR; TCRdb keeps in-frame clones, though not all of them. Here the sample spans over 25,000 clones, about 83% being singletons. V lost 3 bases, J lost 10 bases, and 9 bases stayed unmatched. CDR3 length: 15 residues. Germline V gene data show CDR1 as LNHNV and CDR2 as YYDKDF (reference sequence). The chain joins TRBV15 to TRBJ1-6; the match to TRBD1 covers 7 bases. Input material: peripheral blood. This sequence was found in a man in his 70s with acute or convalescent COVID-19. The CDR3 sequence: CATSSPTGWGSPLHF. As DNA, the CDR3 is TGTGCCACCAGCAGCCCGACAGGGTGGGGCTCACCCCTCCACTTT.